These 18 T cell receptor beta chains were sequenced from one sample in a study of blood T cells in healthy people across ages. A J-beta primer mix and a sample-barcoded 5' primer were used in a second PCR of roughly 7 to 12 cycles. TCRdb recomputed calls from the 5' RACE reads with MiXCR, one row per CDR3 protein. Of 780,000 or so distinct CDR3 sequences listed, less than 70% are singletons. Material: blood. These receptors all come from a man older than 75 in good health.

The V and J genes are TRBV18 and TRBJ2-1; TRBD2 might be the D (5 bases). V lost 2 bases to trimming and J lost 8 bases, with 10 bases between them. CDR1 and CDR2 from the germline V gene are KGHSH and LQKENI. CDR3 length: 13 amino acids. Here the CDR3 DNA reads TGTGCCAGCTCACCAACGCTGAGGGATGAGCAGTTCTTC. This encodes CASSPTLRDEQFF.

The chain carries TRBV12-3 or TRBV12-4 and TRBJ2-3; D is perhaps TRBD2 (6 bases). This CDR3 region has 16 residues. Trimming cost V 4 bases and J 14 bases, with 28 bases left between them. The CDR3 is CASSSIRSGKHRYAYF. In DNA form, the CDR3 reads TGTGCCAGCAGTTCGATTCGTAGCGGAAAGCACAGATACGCGTATTTT.

The genes are TRBV10-3 and TRBJ1-1, with 12 bases fitting TRBD1. The junction had 4 bases not matched to a gene; V was cut back by 3 bases and J by 5 bases. Germline CDR1 and CDR2: ENHRY and SYGVKD. The CDR3 extends over 15 amino acids. In nucleotides, the CDR3 is TGTGCCATCAGTGACAGGGACAGGGGGCCGACTGAAGCTTTCTTT. Amino acids: CAISDRDRGPTEAFF.

This clonotype was counted a few times. The J gene is TRBJ2-1, the V gene TRBV5-1; the D gene is possibly TRBD2 (5 bases). Germline CDR1 and CDR2: SGHRS and YFSETQ. Trimming cost V 4 bases and J 7 bases, with 18 bases left between them. The CDR3 is 15 amino acids. CDR3 DNA: TGCGCCAGCAGCCCTACCGGGAAAATGGGGAATGAGCAGTTCTTC. This translates into CASSPTGKMGNEQFF.

This chain uses TRBV20-1 with TRBJ2-1; tentative D call: TRBD2 (5 bases). Looked up from germline, CDR1 is DFQATT and CDR2 is SNEGSKA (reference sequence). V gave up 5 bases and J gave up 7 bases, with 15 bases separating them. This CDR3 is 13 amino acids long. CDR3 loop: CSAVFLAGNEQFF. CDR3 DNA sequence: TGCAGTGCTGTCTTCCTAGCTGGGAATGAGCAGTTCTTC.

The CDR3 loop reads CASSEPGRSNYGYTF. CDR3 DNA sequence: TGTGCCAGCAGCGAACCGGGACGGTCTAACTATGGCTACACCTTC. The rearrangement uses TRBV21-1 and TRBJ1-2. TRBV21-1 is a recognized pseudogene. There are 15 residues in the CDR3.

V usage is TRBV28 and J usage is TRBJ2-2; D gene uncertain. The V end lost 7 bases, the J end lost 2 bases, and 8 bases lay between the germline ends. Per the germline V gene, CDR1 is MDHEN and CDR2 is SYDVKM. CDR3 length equals 13 residues. The CDR3 DNA follows: TGTGCCAGCACGGGCACCAACACCGGGGAGCTGTTTTTT. It yields the protein CASTGTNTGELFF.

The chain is built from TRBV5-1 and TRBJ2-1, with 9 nucleotides matching TRBD1. The V segment lost 5 bases and the J segment 6 bases; nucleotides outside the gene matches: 12. This CDR3 is 16 amino acids long. Per germline, CDR1 SGHRS and CDR2 YFSETQ. The CDR3 coding sequence is TGCGCCAGCAGTCCTACCGGGACAGGGTATCGCAATGAGCAGTTCTTC. Translated, it gives CASSPTGTGYRNEQFF.

The chain is built from TRBV18 and TRBJ1-2; no clear D. Deletions cut 2 bases from V and 6 bases from J, with 10 bases between. The CDR3 contains 13 residues. Germline values: CDR1 KGHSH, CDR2 LQKENI. CDR3 DNA: TGTGCCAGCTCACCAACCGCCGGAGATGGCTACACCTTC. Amino acid sequence: CASSPTAGDGYTF. Using reference TRBV18 and TRBJ1-2 for the parts outside the CDR3, the full variable domain is NAGVMQNPRHLVRRRGQEARLRCSPMKGHSHVYWYRQLPEEGLKFMVYLQKENIIDESGMPKERFSAEFPKEGPSILRIQQVVRGDSAAYFCASSPTAGDGYTFGSGTRLTVV.

This clonotype has ten or more counts. This rearrangement joins TRBV29-1 to TRBJ2-3; D is undetermined. V lost 4 bases and J 4 bases, leaving 15 bases between the germline ends. CDR3 length: 14 amino acids. Germline V CDR1 and CDR2: SQVTM, ANQGSEA. The CDR3 region has the DNA TGCAGCGTTGCTGCCCTCCAAGACGCAGATACGCAGTATTTT. Translation: CSVAALQDADTQYF.

The rearrangement links TRBV27 to TRBJ2-5; D gene uncertain. With 10 bases removed from V and 10 bases from J, the gap between germline ends came to 25 bases. The germline gives CDR1 MNHEY, CDR2 SMNVEV (reference sequence). CDR3 length: 14 amino acids. The CDR3 region is CATRKVSAPTNQYF. The DNA of the CDR3 is TGTGCCACTCGGAAGGTCTCAGCTCCTACGAACCAGTACTTC.

This clonotype was detected only a few times. This sequence joins TRBV20-1 and TRBJ2-5; possible D gene TRBD2, 5 bases. Germline V gene sequence: CDR1 DFQATT, CDR2 SNEGSKA (reference sequence). The CDR3 covers 12 residues. The V and J ends lost 3 bases and 5 bases respectively, with 10 bases between them. This chain's CDR3 is CSASTTGETQYF. For the CDR3, the DNA is TGCAGTGCTAGTACAACGGGGGAGACCCAGTACTTC.

A few counts support this clonotype. V usage is TRBV4-2 and J usage is TRBJ2-6, with 10 bases that match TRBD2. Germline CDR1 is LGHNA and CDR2 is YNFKEQ. CDR3 length: 17 amino acids. V dropped 4 bases and J dropped 2; count of bases not matched to a gene: 5. The CDR3 nucleotides are TGTGCCAGCAGCCTGGCTAGCGGGAGTACTGGGGCCAACGTCCTGACTTTC. Translation: CASSLASGSTGANVLTF.

The V call is TRBV12-3 or TRBV12-4, the J call TRBJ1-2, with D possibly being TRBD1 (6 bases). There are 13 residues in the CDR3. V was shortened by 3 bases and J by 3 bases, with 8 bases between the two germline ends. As DNA, the CDR3 is TGTGCCAGCAGTTTGGGGGGCCACTATGGCTACACCTTC. Translated: CASSLGGHYGYTF.

This clonotype was counted a single time. One end of the junction varies from germline; a read error may be responsible. The chain employs TRBV7-3 and TRBJ1-1; D ambiguous. This CDR3 region has 13 residues. Germline CDR1 and CDR2: SGHTA and FQGTGA. CDR3 protein: CVSSQTMGTEAFF. The CDR3 bases are TGTGTCAGCAGCCAGACCATGGGCACTGAAGCTTTCTTT. The full variable domain, its missing parts supplied by reference TRBV7-3 and TRBJ1-1, is GAGVSQTPSNKVTEKGKYVELRCDPISGHTALYWYRQSLGQGPEFLIYFQGTGAADDSGLPNDRFFAVRPEGSVSTLKIQRTERGDSAVYLCVSSQTMGTEAFFGQGTRLTVV.

The chain has TRBV5-1 and TRBJ2-7, with TRBD2 matching 9 bases. Germline CDR1 and CDR2: SGHRS and YFSETQ. The CDR3 consists of 15 residues. The V segment lost 0 bases and the J segment 6 bases; nucleotides outside the gene matches: 7. CDR3 bases: TGCGCCAGCAGCTTGGCGGTTAGCGGGAGTGGCGAGCAGTACTTC. It specifies CASSLAVSGSGEQYF. The full variable domain, rest sourced from reference TRBV5-1 and TRBJ2-7, is KAGVTQTPRYLIKTRGQQVTLSCSPISGHRSVSWYQQTPGQGLQFLFEYFSETQRNKGNFPGRFSGRQFSNSRSEMNVSTLELGDSALYLCASSLAVSGSGEQYFGPGTRLTVT.

The J gene is TRBJ1-3, the V gene TRBV24-1; no reliable D call. Trimming stripped 3 bases from V and 2 bases from J, with 10 bases between. This CDR3 region has 15 residues. Germline CDR1 and CDR2: KGHDR and SFDVKD. CDR3 loop: CATSDPAGTGNTIYF. CDR3 DNA: TGTGCCACCAGTGATCCTGCGGGAACTGGAAACACCATATATTTT.

The chain joins TRBV29-1 to TRBJ2-7, with 11 positions matching TRBD1. This CDR3 contains 15 residues. In germline, CDR1 is SQVTM, CDR2 ANQGSEA. The V and J ends lost 7 bases and 1 base, in that order; junction bases with no gene match: 9. In DNA, the CDR3 is TGCAGCGCGGCGGGAGGGACAGGGGGGTCCTACGAGCAGTACTTC. It is translated as CSAAGGTGGSYEQYF.